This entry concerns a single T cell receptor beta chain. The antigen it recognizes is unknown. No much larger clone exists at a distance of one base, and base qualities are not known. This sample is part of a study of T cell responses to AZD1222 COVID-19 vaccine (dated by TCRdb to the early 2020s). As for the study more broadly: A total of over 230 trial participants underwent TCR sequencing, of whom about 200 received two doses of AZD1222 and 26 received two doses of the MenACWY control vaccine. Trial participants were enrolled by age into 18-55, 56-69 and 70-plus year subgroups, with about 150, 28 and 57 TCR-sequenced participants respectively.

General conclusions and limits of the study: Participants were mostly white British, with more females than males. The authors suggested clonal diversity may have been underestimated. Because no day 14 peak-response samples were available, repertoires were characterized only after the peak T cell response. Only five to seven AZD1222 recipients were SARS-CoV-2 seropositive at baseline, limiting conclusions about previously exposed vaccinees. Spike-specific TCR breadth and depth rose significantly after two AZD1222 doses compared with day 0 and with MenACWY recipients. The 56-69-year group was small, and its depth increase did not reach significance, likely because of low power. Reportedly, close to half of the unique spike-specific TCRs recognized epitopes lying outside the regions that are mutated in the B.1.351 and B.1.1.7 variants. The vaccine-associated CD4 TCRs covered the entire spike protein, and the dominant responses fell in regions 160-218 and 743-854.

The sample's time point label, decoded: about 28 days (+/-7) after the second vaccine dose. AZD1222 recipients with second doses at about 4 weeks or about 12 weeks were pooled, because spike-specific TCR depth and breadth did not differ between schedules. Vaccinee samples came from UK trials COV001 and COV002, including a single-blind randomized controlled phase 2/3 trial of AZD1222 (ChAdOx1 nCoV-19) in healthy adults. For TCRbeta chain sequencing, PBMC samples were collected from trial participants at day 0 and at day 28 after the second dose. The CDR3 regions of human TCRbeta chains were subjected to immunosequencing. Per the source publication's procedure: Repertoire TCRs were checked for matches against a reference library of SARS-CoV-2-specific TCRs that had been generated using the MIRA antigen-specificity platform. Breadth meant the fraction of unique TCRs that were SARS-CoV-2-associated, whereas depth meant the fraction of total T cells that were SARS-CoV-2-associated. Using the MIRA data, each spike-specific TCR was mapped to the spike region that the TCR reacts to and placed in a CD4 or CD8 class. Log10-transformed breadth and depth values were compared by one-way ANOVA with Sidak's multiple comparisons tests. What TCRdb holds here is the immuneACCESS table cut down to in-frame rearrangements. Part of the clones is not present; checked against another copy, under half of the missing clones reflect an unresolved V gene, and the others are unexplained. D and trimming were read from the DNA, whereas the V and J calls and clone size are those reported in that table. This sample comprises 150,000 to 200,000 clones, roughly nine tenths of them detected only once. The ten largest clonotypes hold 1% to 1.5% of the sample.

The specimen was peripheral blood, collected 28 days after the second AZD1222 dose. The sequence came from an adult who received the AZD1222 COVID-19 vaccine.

The encoded CDR3 is CASSPTWAEGETQYF. The sequenced DNA is TGTGCCAGCTCCCCAACTTGGGCGGAGGGAGAGACCCAGTACTTC. The chain is assembled from TRBV18 and TRBJ2-5; matching of 6 bases hints at TRBD2 as the D gene. The germline V gene gives CDR1 as KGHSH and CDR2 as LQKENI. Spanning cysteine to phenylalanine, the CDR3 consists of 15 amino acids. Only CDR3 DNA remains: 45 bases, in frame from the first base. V gives up 6 bases and J gives up 4 bases, and the segment between their germline ends measures 18 bases.